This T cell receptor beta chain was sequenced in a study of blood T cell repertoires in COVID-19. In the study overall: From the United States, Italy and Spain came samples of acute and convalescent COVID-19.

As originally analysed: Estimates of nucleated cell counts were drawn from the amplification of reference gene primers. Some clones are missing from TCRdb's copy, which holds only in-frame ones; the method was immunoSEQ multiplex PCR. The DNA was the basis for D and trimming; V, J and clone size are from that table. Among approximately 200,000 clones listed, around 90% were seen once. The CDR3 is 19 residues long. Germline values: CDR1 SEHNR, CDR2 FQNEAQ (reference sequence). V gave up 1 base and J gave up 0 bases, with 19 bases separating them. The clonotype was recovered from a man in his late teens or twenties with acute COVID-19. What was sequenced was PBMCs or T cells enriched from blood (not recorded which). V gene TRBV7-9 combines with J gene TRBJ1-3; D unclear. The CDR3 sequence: CASSLDGGWWALSGNTIYF. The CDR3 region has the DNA TGTGCCAGCAGCTTAGATGGCGGGTGGTGGGCCCTCTCTGGAAACACCATATATTTT.